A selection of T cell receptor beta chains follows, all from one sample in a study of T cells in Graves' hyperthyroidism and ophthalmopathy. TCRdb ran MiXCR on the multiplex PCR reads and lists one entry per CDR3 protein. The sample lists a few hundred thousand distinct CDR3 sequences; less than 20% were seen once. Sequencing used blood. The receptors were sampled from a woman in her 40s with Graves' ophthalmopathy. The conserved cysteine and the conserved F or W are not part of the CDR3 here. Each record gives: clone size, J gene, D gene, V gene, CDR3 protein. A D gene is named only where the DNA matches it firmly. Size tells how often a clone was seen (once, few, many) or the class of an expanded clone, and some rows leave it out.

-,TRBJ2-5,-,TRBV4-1,ASSQVEEGTGPQETQY
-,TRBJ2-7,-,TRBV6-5,ASSYEPGAVEQY
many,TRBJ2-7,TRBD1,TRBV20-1,SARFPGQASYEQY
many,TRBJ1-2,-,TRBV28,ASSFKNPTISYGYT
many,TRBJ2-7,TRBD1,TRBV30,AWRGQGPHEQY
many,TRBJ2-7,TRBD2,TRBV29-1,SVVGRTSGSSSAYEQY
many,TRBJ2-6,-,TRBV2,ASSELGRRSGANVLT
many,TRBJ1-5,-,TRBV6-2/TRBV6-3,ASSYGQGDHQPQH
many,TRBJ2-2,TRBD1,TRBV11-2,ASSFDRAIGELF
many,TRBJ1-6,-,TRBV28,ASTPLLQGSGPLH
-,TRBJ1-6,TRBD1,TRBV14,ASSQSDRGNSPLH
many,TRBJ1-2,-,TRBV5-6,ASSTDWGYGYT
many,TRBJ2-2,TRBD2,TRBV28,ASSLHSSGRGELF